This T cell receptor beta chain was sequenced for a study of blood T cells in healthy people across ages. Points from the study as a whole: Higher diversity, along with more naive CD4+ cells, distinguished long-lived donors from aged donors. The recorded TCR beta diversity per million T cells decreased in a roughly linear manner with age.

Alongside a J-beta primer mix, a sample-barcoded 5' primer served in a second PCR lasting about 7 to 12 cycles. TCRdb re-analysed the 5' RACE reads in MiXCR, keeping a single row per CDR3 protein. The repertoire holds roughly 1,500,000 distinct CDR3 sequences, with roughly 40% as singletons. This clonotype was recorded only once. The antigen is unknown. This receptor was taken from a woman aged 18 to 35 in good health. Sequencing was done on a sample of blood.

In DNA form, the CDR3 reads TGTGCCAGCAGTTTTTGGGCTAGCGGGGACCAAGAGACCCAGTACTTC. This sequence encodes CASSFWASGDQETQYF. V is TRBV27 and J is TRBJ2-4, with 9 bases aligning to TRBD2. The end of the DNA fits TRBJ2-5 better, so the J call may be wrong. CDR1 is MNHEY and CDR2 is SMNVEV in the germline V gene (reference sequence). This CDR3 is built from 16 residues.